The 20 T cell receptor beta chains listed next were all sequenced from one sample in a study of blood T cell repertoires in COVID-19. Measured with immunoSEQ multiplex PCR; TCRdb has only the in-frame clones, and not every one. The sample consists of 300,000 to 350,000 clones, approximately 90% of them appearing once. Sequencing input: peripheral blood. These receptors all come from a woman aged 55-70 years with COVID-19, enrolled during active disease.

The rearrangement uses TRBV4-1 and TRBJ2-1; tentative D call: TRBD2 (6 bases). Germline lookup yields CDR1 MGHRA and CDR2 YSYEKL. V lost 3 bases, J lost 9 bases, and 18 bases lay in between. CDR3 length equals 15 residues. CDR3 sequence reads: CASSQGGLGIVEQFF. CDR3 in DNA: TGCGCCAGCAGCCAGGGAGGACTCGGGATAGTTGAGCAGTTCTTC.

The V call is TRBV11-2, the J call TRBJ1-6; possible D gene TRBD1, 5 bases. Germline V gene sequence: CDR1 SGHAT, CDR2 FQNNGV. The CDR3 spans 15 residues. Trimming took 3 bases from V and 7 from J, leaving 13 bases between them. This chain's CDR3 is CASSFQQGSNSPLHF. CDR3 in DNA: TGTGCCAGCAGCTTCCAGCAGGGTTCCAATTCACCCCTCCACTTT. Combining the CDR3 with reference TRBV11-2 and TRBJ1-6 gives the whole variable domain EAGVAQSPRYKIIEKRQSVAFWCNPISGHATLYWYQQILGQGPKLLIQFQNNGVVDDSQLPKDRFSAERLKGVDSTLKIQPAKLEDSAVYLCASSFQQGSNSPLHFGNGTRLTVT.

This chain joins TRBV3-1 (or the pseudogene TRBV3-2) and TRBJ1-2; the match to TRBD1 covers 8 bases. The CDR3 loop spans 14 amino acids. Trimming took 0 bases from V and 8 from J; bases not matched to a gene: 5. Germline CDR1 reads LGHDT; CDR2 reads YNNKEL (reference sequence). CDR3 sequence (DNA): TGTGCCAGCAGCCAAGACAGGGGGCAAGGCGGCTACACCTTC. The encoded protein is CASSQDRGQGGYTF.

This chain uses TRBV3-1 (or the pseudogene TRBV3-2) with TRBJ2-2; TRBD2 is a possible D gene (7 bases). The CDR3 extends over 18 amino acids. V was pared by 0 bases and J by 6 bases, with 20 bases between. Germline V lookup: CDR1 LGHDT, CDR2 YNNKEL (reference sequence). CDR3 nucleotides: TGTGCCAGCAGCCAAGATACCCCGTGGGGGGGCCGAGCCGGGGAGCTGTTTTTT. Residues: CASSQDTPWGGRAGELFF.

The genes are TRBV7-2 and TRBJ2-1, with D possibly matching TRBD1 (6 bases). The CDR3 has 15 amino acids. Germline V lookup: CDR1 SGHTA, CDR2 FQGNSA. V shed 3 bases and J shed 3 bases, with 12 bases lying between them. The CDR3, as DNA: TGTGCCAGCAGCTTCTCAGGGGCTGGCTACAATGAGCAGTTCTTC. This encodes CASSFSGAGYNEQFF.

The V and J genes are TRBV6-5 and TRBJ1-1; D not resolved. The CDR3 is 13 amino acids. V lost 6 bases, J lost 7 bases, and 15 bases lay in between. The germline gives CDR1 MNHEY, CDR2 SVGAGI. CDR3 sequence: CASREPVGSEAFF. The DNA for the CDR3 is TGTGCCAGCAGAGAGCCAGTGGGCAGTGAAGCTTTCTTT.

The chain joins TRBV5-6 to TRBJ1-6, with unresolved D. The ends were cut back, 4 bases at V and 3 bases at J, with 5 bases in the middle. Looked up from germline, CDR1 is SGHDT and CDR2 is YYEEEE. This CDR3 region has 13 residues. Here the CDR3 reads CASSTDYNSPLHF. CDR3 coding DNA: TGTGCCAGCAGCACTGACTATAATTCACCCCTCCACTTT.

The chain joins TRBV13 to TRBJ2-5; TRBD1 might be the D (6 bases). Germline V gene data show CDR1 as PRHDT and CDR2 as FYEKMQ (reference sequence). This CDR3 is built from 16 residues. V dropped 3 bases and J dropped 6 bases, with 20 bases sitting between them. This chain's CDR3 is CASSFSPTGVKKTQYF. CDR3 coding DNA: TGTGCCAGCAGCTTTAGCCCGACAGGAGTTAAGAAGACCCAGTACTTC.

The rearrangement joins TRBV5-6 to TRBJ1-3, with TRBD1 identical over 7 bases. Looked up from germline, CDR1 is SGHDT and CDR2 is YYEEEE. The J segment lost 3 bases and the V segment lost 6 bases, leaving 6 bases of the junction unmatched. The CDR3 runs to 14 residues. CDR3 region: CASTLTGSGNTIYF. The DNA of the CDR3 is TGTGCCAGCACTCTGACAGGGAGTGGAAACACCATATATTTT.

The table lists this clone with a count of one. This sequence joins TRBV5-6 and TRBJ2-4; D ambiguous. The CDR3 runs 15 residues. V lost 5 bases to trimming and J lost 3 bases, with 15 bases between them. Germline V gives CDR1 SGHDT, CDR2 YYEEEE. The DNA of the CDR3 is TGTGCCAGCAGTTACCTCCAGGTTGGCAAAAACATTCAGTACTTC. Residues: CASSYLQVGKNIQYF.

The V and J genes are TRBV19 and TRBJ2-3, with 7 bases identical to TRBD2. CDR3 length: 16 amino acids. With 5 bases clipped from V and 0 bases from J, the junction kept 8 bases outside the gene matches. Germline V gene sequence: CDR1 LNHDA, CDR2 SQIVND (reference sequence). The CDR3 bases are TGTGCCAGTAGTCTCGCCACTAGCGCGAGCACAGATACGCAGTATTTT. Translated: CASSLATSASTDTQYF.

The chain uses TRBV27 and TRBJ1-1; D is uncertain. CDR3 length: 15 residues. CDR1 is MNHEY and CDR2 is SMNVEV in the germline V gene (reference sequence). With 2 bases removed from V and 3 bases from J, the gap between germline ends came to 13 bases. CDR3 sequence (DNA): TGTGCCAGCAGTTTACTGCGGGGTGGGCACACTGAAGCTTTCTTT. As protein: CASSLLRGGHTEAFF.

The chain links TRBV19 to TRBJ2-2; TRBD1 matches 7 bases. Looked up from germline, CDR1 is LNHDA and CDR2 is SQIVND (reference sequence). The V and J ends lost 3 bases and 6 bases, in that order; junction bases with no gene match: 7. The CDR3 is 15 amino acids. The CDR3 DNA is TGTGCCAGTAGTATGGCAGGGGGATTATCCGGGGAGCTGTTTTTT. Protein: CASSMAGGLSGELFF.

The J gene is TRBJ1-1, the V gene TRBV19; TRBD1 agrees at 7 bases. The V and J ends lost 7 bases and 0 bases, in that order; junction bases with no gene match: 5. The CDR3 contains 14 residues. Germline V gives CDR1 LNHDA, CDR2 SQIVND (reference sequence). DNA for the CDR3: TGTGCCAGTATGAAGGACAGGTTGAACACTGAAGCTTTCTTT. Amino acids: CASMKDRLNTEAFF.

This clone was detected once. This chain's CDR3 is CAWRDSEGQPQHF. In nucleotides, the CDR3 is TGTGCCTGGAGAGATTCCGAGGGTCAGCCCCAGCATTTT. The gene calls are TRBV30 and TRBJ1-5; unclear D gene. Looked up from germline, CDR1 is GTSNPN and CDR2 is SVGIG (reference sequence). The CDR3 extends over 13 amino acids. Trimming left V 3 bases short and J 6 bases short, with 12 bases between.

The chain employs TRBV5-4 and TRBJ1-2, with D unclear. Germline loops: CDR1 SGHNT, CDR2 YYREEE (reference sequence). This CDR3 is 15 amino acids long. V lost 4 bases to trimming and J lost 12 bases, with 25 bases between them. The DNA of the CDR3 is TGTGCCAGCAGCCGCGCGGGTGACGGCCCTCTGGAAGACACCTTC. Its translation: CASSRAGDGPLEDTF. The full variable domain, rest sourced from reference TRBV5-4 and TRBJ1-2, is ETGVTQSPTHLIKTRGQQVTLRCSSQSGHNTVSWYQQALGQGPQFIFQYYREEENGRGNFPPRFSGLQFPNYSSELNVNALELDDSALYLCASSRAGDGPLEDTFGSGTRLTVV.

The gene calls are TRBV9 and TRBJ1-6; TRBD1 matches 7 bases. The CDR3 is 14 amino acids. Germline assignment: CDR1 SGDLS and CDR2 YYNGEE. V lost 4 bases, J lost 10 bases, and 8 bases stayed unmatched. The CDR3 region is CASSPTGFGSPLHF. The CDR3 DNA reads TGTGCCAGCAGCCCGACAGGGTTTGGCTCACCCCTCCACTTT.

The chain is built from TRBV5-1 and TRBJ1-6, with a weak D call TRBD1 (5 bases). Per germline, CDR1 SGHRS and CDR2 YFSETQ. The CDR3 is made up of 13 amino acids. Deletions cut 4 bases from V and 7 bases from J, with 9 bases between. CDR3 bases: TGCGCCAGCAGCCCGGACATGAATTCACCCCTCCACTTT. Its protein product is CASSPDMNSPLHF.

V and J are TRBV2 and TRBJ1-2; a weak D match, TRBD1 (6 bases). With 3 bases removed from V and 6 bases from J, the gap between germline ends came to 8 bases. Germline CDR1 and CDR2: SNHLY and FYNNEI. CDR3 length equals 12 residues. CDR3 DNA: TGTGCCAGCAGTGACAGGGGAAATGGCTACACCTTC. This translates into CASSDRGNGYTF. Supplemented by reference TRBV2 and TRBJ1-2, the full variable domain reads EPEVTQTPSHQVTQMGQEVILRCVPISNHLYFYWYRQILGQKVEFLVSFYNNEISEKSEIFDDQFSVERPDGSNFTLKIRSTKLEDSAMYFCASSDRGNGYTFGSGTRLTVV.

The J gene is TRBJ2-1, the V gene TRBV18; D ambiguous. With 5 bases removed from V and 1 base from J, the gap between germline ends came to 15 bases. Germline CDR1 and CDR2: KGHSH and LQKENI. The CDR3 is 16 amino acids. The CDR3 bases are TGTGCCAGCTCAGCTTCGGCGACGAGGTCCTACAATGAGCAGTTCTTC. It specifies CASSASATRSYNEQFF.